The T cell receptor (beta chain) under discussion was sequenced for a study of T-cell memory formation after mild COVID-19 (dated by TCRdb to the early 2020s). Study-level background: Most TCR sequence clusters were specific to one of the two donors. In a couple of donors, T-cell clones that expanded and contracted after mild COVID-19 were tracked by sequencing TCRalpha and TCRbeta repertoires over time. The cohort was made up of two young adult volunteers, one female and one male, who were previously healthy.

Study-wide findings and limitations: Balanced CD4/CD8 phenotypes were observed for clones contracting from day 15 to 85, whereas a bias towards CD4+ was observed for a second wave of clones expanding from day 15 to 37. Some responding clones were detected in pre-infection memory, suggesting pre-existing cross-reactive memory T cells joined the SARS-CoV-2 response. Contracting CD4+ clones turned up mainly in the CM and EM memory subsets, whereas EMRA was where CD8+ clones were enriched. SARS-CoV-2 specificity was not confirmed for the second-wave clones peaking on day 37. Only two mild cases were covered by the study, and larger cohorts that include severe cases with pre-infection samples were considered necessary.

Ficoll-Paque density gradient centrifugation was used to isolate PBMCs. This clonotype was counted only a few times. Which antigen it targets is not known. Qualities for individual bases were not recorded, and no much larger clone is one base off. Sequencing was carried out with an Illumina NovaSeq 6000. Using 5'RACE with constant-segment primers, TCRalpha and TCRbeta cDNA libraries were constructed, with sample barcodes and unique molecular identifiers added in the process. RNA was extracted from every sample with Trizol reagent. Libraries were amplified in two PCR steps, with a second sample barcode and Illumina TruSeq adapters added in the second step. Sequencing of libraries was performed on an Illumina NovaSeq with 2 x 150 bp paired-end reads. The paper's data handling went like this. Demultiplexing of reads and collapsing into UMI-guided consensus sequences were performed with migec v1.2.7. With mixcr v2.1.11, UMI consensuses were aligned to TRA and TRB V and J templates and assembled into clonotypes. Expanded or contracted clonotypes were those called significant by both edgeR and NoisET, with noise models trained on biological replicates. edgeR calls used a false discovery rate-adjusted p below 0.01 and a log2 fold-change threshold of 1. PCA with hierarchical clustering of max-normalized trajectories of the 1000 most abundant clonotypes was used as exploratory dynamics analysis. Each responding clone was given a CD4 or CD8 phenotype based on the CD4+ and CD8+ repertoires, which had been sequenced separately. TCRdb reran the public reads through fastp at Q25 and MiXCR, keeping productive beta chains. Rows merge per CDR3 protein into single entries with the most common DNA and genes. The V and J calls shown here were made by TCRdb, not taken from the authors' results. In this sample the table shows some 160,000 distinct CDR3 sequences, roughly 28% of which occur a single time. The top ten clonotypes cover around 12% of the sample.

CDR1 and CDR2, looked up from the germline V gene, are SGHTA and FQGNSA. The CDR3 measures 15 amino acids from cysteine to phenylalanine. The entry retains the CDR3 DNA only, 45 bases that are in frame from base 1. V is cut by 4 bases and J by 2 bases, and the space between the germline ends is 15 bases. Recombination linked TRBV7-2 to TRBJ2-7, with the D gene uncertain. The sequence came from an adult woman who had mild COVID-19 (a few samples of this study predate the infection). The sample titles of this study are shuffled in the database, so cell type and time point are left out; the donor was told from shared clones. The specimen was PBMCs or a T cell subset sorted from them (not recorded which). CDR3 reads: CASSSIESPPYEQYF. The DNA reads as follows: TGTGCCAGCAGCTCCATCGAAAGCCCACCCTACGAGCAGTACTTC.